This T cell receptor beta chain originates from a study of T cells in Graves' hyperthyroidism and ophthalmopathy. Using RNA transcripts as the source, TCR beta CDR3 regions were amplified. The study used the HTBI primer set for a first-round RT-PCR of the TCR CDR3. TCRdb fed the multiplex PCR reads into MiXCR, producing one record per CDR3 protein. This sample has about 52,000 distinct CDR3 sequences; 48% occur once, and the top ten carry just over 9%. Exclusion of patients followed from uncontrolled infection, other autoimmune disease, pregnancy or lactation. Study-wide results and limits: Ophthalmopathy stood apart from stable hyperthyroidism in a 13 V-J model.

Between the trimmed V and J ends, which lost 0 bases and 7 bases, there was a span of 6 bases. The CDR3 runs to 12 residues. The germline CDR1 and CDR2 sequences are SGHAT and FQNNGV. Many counts were recorded for this clonotype. Its antigen remains unknown. The clonotype originates from a woman between 50 and 59 years old with Graves' ophthalmopathy. This rearrangement joins TRBV11-2 to TRBJ1-2, with D uncertain. Specimen: blood. The CDR3 loop reads CASSLERVGYTF. In nucleotides, the CDR3 is TGTGCCAGCAGCTTAGAGAGAGTTGGCTACACCTTC.